In its sample, the clone carrying this T cell receptor beta chain was seen a few times. Its specificity is not known. These data come from a study of cytomegalovirus exposure and HLA in healthy donors. Study-wide findings and caveats: At a 0.05 false discovery rate, a later analysis found 15,000 to 20,000 TCR beta sequences to be associated with HLA alleles.

Sampled while nominally healthy, donors likely had unrecorded immune exposures. Germline values: CDR1 MRHNA, CDR2 SNTAGT. The CDR3 has 15 residues. Deletions cut 6 bases from V and 6 bases from J, with 18 bases between. PCR amplification relied on 60 Vbeta primers (plus 13 Jbeta primers). Measured with immunoSEQ multiplex PCR; TCRdb has only the in-frame clones, and not every one. The sample contains roughly 150,000 clones, approximately 73% of which appear only once. The sequence derives from a woman in her late teens or twenties in good health and CMV-seropositive. The chain is built from TRBV6-4 and TRBJ2-1, with D possibly matching TRBD1 (6 bases). Sequenced: PBMCs. CDR3 sequence reads: CASSLSTDSLNEQFF. The CDR3 nucleotides are TGTGCCAGCAGCCTATCTACGGACAGCCTCAATGAGCAGTTCTTC.